The clone carrying this T cell receptor beta chain was recorded a few times. The record originates from a study of blood T cell repertoires in COVID-19. Looking at the study overall: Sites in the United States, Italy and Spain provided acute and convalescent COVID-19 samples. The cDNA or gDNA used as material had been derived from T cells, B-cell-depleted T cells, or PBMCs.

Authors' data handling: Estimation of nucleated cell counts relied on the amplification of reference gene primers. Assay used: immunoSEQ multiplex PCR; TCRdb lists only in-frame clones, some missing. For V, J and clone size, that table is used; D and trimming come from the DNA. The table lists about 300,000 clones, around 82% of them singletons. The receptor was derived from a woman aged 45-60 years with acute or convalescent COVID-19. Sequencing input: peripheral blood.

DNA of the CDR3: TGTGCCACCAGTGATTTGACAGGGCCCCAGGGGCCCCAGCATTTT. Protein: CATSDLTGPQGPQHF. This sequence joins TRBV24-1 and TRBJ1-5; tentatively, D is TRBD1 (6 bases). The CDR3 consists of 15 residues. Looked up from germline, CDR1 is KGHDR and CDR2 is SFDVKD. V was trimmed by 0 bases and J by 9 bases, leaving 14 bases between them.